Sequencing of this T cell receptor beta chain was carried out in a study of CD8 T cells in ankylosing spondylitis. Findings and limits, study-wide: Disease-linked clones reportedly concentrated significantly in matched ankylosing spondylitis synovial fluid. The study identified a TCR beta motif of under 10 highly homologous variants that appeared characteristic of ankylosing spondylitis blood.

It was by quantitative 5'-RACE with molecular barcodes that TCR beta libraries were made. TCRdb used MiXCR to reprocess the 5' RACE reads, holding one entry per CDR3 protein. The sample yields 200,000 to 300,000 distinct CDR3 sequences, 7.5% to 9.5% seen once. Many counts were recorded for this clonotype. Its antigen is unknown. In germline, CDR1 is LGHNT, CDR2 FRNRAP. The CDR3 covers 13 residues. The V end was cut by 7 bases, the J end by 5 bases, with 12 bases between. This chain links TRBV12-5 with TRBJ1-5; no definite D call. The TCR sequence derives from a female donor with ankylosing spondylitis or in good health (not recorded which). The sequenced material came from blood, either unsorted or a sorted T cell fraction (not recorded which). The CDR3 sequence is CASARTADQPQHF. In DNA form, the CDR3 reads TGTGCTAGTGCCCGGACGGCCGATCAGCCCCAGCATTTT.